The sequence of this T cell receptor (beta chain) was determined in a study of blood T cell repertoires in COVID-19. The CDR3 is made up of 13 amino acids. Germline values: CDR1 DFQATT, CDR2 SNEGSKA (reference sequence). The ends were cut back, 3 bases at V and 5 bases at J, with 11 bases in the middle. The table came from immunoSEQ multiplex PCR; TCRdb's copy has only in-frame clones and leaves some out. The sample has 300,000 to 350,000 clones, roughly 90% seen once; the top ten hold around 9.9%. Seattle participants joined during active infection and were tracked over time. What was sequenced was peripheral blood. The V call is TRBV20-1, the J call TRBJ2-1; no clear D gene. The source of this sequence is a man aged 25 to 45 with COVID-19, enrolled during active disease. CDR3 amino acids: CSASHGANNEQFF. The CDR3 region has the DNA TGCAGTGCTAGTCATGGAGCCAACAATGAGCAGTTCTTC.